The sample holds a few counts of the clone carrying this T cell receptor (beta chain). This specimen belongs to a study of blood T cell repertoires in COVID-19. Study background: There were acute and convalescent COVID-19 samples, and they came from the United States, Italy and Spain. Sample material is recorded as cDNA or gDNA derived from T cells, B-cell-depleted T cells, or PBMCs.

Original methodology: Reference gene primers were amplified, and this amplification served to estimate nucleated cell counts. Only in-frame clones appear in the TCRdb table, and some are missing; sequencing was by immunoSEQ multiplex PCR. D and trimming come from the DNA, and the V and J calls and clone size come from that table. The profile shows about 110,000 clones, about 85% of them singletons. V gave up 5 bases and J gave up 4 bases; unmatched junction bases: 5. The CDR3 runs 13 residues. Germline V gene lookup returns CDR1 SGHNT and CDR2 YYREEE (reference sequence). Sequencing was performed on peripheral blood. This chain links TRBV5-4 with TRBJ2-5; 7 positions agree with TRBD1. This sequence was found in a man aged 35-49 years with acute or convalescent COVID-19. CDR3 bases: TGTGCCAGCAGTCGAGGGGGCCTAGAGACCCAGTACTTC. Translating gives CASSRGGLETQYF.